This T cell receptor (beta chain) was identified during a study of T cells in Graves' hyperthyroidism and ophthalmopathy. Broader study findings: The model made its ophthalmopathy prediction, and onset followed a median roughly 6.5 months later. Blood held most thyroid clonotypes expanded above 0.001 frequency.

Amplification yielded TCR beta CDR3 regions, with RNA transcripts as the source. HTBI primers drove first-round RT-PCR of the TCR CDR3. Each CDR3 protein is one row after TCRdb ran MiXCR on the multiplex PCR reads. The sample contains 550,000 to 700,000 distinct CDR3 sequences, about half of which appear only once. Not enrolled were patients with uncontrolled infection, other autoimmune disease, pregnancy or lactation. The CDR3 covers 9 residues. Germline CDR1 and CDR2: SGHAT and FQNNGV. This clonotype was counted only a few times. What it binds is not known. The junction does not match germline at one end; this may be a read error.

The TCR was taken from an adult woman with Graves' disease, either hyperthyroidism or ophthalmopathy (not recorded which). The J gene is TRBJ1-1, the V gene TRBV11-2; D remains ambiguous. The source material was peripheral blood or thyroid tissue (not recorded which). The CDR3 bases are TGTGCCAGCAGCTCCGCGATCCTCTTT. The encoded protein is CASSSAILF.